These 32 T cell receptor beta chains originate from one sample sequenced in a study of CD8 T cells in Susac syndrome. Random hexamers were used to reverse transcribe an amount of roughly 0.5 to 1 ug RNA. TCRdb fed the immunoSEQ multiplex PCR reads into MiXCR, producing one record per CDR3 protein. Altogether fewer than 100,000 distinct CDR3 sequences are present, about 91% being singletons, with the ten largest covering around 0.5%. Input material: CD8+ T cells from PBMCs. These receptor sequences come from a human donor with multiple sclerosis.

The chain combines TRBV2 with TRBJ2-7; 9 bases are a match to TRBD2. V lost 2 bases to trimming and J lost 3 bases; unmatched junction nucleotides: 5. This CDR3 is built from 15 residues. Germline loops: CDR1 SNHLY, CDR2 FYNNEI. The CDR3 loop reads CASSEPREGRYEQYF. For the CDR3, the DNA is TGTGCCAGCAGTGAACCGCGGGAGGGGCGCTACGAGCAGTACTTC.

This clonotype was seen only once. This chain uses TRBV13 with TRBJ2-7, with D hard to call. CDR3 length equals 14 residues. Trimming removed 1 base from V and 5 bases from J, with 12 bases in between. The germline CDR1 and CDR2 sequences are PRHDT and FYEKMQ (reference sequence). CDR3 sequence (DNA): TGTGCCAGCAGCTTAGCATCCCGACACCACGAGCAGTACTTC. Protein sequence: CASSLASRHHEQYF.

The chain combines TRBV9 with TRBJ2-2; D unclear. Germline V CDR1 and CDR2: SGDLS, YYNGEE. V lost 0 bases, J lost 4 bases, and 4 bases lay in between. CDR3 length: 13 residues. The CDR3 reads CASSVESTGELFF. The CDR3 DNA follows: TGTGCCAGCAGCGTAGAGTCCACCGGGGAGCTGTTTTTT.

V usage is TRBV27 and J usage is TRBJ2-7; TRBD1 might be the D (5 bases). The CDR3 has 14 residues. The V end was cut by 2 bases, the J end by 3 bases, with 11 bases between. From germline, CDR1 is MNHEY and CDR2 SMNVEV (reference sequence). The CDR3 protein is CASSLTARDYEQYF. The CDR3 DNA is TGTGCCAGCAGTTTAACGGCCAGGGACTACGAGCAGTACTTC.

On this clonotype: A read error may produce the germline difference seen at one junction end. The chain combines TRBV28 with TRBJ2-7; TRBD1 aligns across 7 bases. CDR1 is MDHEN, CDR2 SYDVKM, per germline. This CDR3 is built from 13 residues. This CDR3 reads CASSQTGWYGQYF. The CDR3 DNA reads as TGTGCCAGCAGTCAGACAGGGTGGTACGGGCAGTACTTC.

This chain links TRBV19 with TRBJ1-5, with no clear D. The V end was cut by 3 bases, the J end by 0 bases, with 9 bases between. Germline CDR1 LNHDA, CDR2 SQIVND (reference sequence). The CDR3 sequence is 15 residues long. The DNA of the CDR3 is TGTGCCAGTAGTATGACAAGCTATAGCAATCAGCCCCAGCATTTT. Protein: CASSMTSYSNQPQHF.

This clonotype was counted a single time. The chain is built from TRBV7-2 and TRBJ2-7, with D perhaps TRBD1 (5 bases). Germline V CDR1 and CDR2: SGHTA, FQGNSA. The CDR3 is 17 residues long. V was shortened by 5 bases and J by 7 bases, with 27 bases between the two germline ends. The CDR3 region is CASSGPDGARLFGEQYF. CDR3 sequence (DNA): TGTGCCAGCAGCGGACCCGATGGGGCCAGGCTGTTCGGGGAGCAGTACTTC.

The V call is TRBV19, the J call TRBJ1-1; D uncertain. V shed 8 bases and J shed 2 bases, with 12 bases lying between them. The CDR3 is 13 amino acids. The germline gives CDR1 LNHDA, CDR2 SQIVND (reference sequence). CDR3: CASGWQLNTEAFF. As DNA, the CDR3 is TGTGCCAGTGGATGGCAGTTAAACACTGAAGCTTTCTTT.

This clonotype was counted once. The rearrangement links TRBV7-2 to TRBJ2-5; D ambiguous. Germline CDR1 reads SGHTA; CDR2 reads FQGNSA. Trimming took off 4 bases at V and 1 base at J, with 10 bases between the two ends. The length of the CDR3 is 14 residues. This chain's CDR3 is CASSSDAFQETQYF. CDR3 nucleotides: TGTGCCAGCAGCTCAGACGCATTCCAAGAGACCCAGTACTTC.

The chain has TRBV2 and TRBJ2-1, with D perhaps TRBD1 or TRBD2 (5 bases each). Trimming pared 5 bases from V and 6 bases from J, leaving 17 bases between. Germline V gene sequence: CDR1 SNHLY, CDR2 FYNNEI. This CDR3 region has 15 residues. The CDR3 bases are TGTGCCAGCAGTTTTTCCTGGGGGAATCCCAATGAGCAGTTCTTC. It specifies CASSFSWGNPNEQFF.

The CDR3 DNA is TGTGCCAGCAGTTTCACCGGGACAGGGGATGGCTACACCTTC. Its protein product is CASSFTGTGDGYTF. V is TRBV6-2 or TRBV6-3 and J is TRBJ1-2; 10 bases agree with TRBD1. Trimming took 4 bases from V and 6 from J; bases not matched to a gene: 5. The CDR3 runs to 14 residues. The germline V gene has CDR1 MNHEY and CDR2 SVGEGT.

The chain is built from TRBV4-2 and TRBJ2-1; 8 positions agree with TRBD2. V gave up 0 bases and J gave up 4 bases; unmatched junction bases: 5. The CDR3 totals 16 residues. Germline lookup yields CDR1 LGHNA and CDR2 YNFKEQ. The CDR3 sequence: CASSQDVAGQYNEQFF. CDR3 DNA sequence: TGTGCCAGCAGCCAAGATGTAGCGGGGCAGTACAATGAGCAGTTCTTC.

This sequence joins TRBV7-8 and TRBJ2-1; D may be TRBD1 (6 bases). The CDR3 length is 15 residues. The germline V and J ends were trimmed by 5 bases and 1 base, with 12 bases remaining between them. CDR1 and CDR2 (germline): SGHVS, FQNEAQ. The CDR3 nucleotides are TGTGCCAGCAGCATAACCGGGACATCCTACAATGAGCAGTTCTTC. This gives the protein CASSITGTSYNEQFF. The variable domain in full, with the rest retrieved from reference TRBV7-8 and TRBJ2-1, is GAGVSQSPRYKVAKRGQDVALRCDPISGHVSLFWYQQALGQGPEFLTYFQNEAQLDKSGLPSDRFFAERPEGSVSTLKIQRTQQEDSAVYLCASSITGTSYNEQFFGPGTRLTVL.

J is TRBJ2-5 and V is TRBV11-2, with 8 bases identical to TRBD2. The CDR3 is 14 amino acids. Germline V gives CDR1 SGHAT, CDR2 FQNNGV. V dropped 2 bases and J dropped 3; count of bases not matched to a gene: 2. The CDR3 loop is CASSLIGGEETQYF. The CDR3 DNA reads TGTGCCAGCAGCTTAATCGGGGGGGAAGAGACCCAGTACTTC.

The V call is TRBV4-3, the J call TRBJ2-2, with TRBD1 as a possible D gene (6 bases). V lost 1 base to trimming and J lost 5 bases, with 11 bases between them. This CDR3 region has 15 residues. The germline CDR1 and CDR2 sequences are LGHNA and YSLEER. In DNA form, the CDR3 reads TGCGCCAGCAGCCAAGGCACAGGGAGAACCGGGGAGCTGTTTTTT. Protein product: CASSQGTGRTGELFF.

This clonotype was seen a few times. The chain links TRBV6-5 to TRBJ1-1, with D tentatively TRBD1 (6 bases). The CDR3 totals 16 residues. Trimming pared 5 bases from V and 5 bases from J, leaving 21 bases between. Germline values: CDR1 MNHEY, CDR2 SVGAGI. The CDR3 is CASSTAGTHSGTEAFF. CDR3 in DNA: TGTGCCAGCAGTACTGCCGGGACACACAGTGGGACTGAAGCTTTCTTT.

V is TRBV27 and J is TRBJ2-1; D unresolved. There are 12 residues in the CDR3. The germline CDR1 and CDR2 sequences are MNHEY and SMNVEV (reference sequence). V gave up 2 bases and J gave up 9 bases, with 8 bases separating them. In DNA form, the CDR3 reads TGTGCCAGCAGTTTAATTAACGGTGAGCAGTTCTTC. It specifies CASSLINGEQFF.

The chain is built from TRBV30 and TRBJ1-1, with a weak D call TRBD1 (6 bases). Germline V CDR1 and CDR2: GTSNPN, SVGIG (reference sequence). Trimming removed 2 bases from V and 4 bases from J, with 11 bases in between. The CDR3 is made up of 13 amino acids. CDR3 protein: CAWSYTGTTEAFF. The DNA for the CDR3 is TGTGCCTGGAGTTATACAGGGACCACTGAAGCTTTCTTT.

This chain connects TRBV2 to TRBJ2-2; D might be TRBD2 (6 bases). The CDR3 has 16 residues. Per the germline V gene, CDR1 is SNHLY and CDR2 is FYNNEI. Trimming left V 5 bases short and J 5 bases short, with 18 bases between. The CDR3 protein is CASSPRASALTGELFF. CDR3 nucleotides: TGTGCCAGCAGTCCCCGGGCTAGCGCCTTGACCGGGGAGCTGTTTTTT.

The chain recombines TRBV2 with TRBJ1-2; D gene uncertain. The CDR3 has 15 residues. Germline V gives CDR1 SNHLY, CDR2 FYNNEI. Trimming removed 2 bases at V and 5 bases at J, with 15 bases between. Here the CDR3 DNA reads TGTGCCAGCAGTGAATTGGTAGGGTTAGGGTATGGCTACACCTTC. Its translation: CASSELVGLGYGYTF.

This clonotype occurred a few times. The CDR3 region is CSASAGDRGYEQYF. As DNA, the CDR3 is TGCAGTGCTAGTGCCGGGGACAGGGGCTACGAGCAGTACTTC. V usage is TRBV20-1 and J usage is TRBJ2-7; TRBD1 matches at 10 bases. V lost 3 bases and J lost 3; bases outside the gene matches: 5. The length of the CDR3 is 14 residues. The germline V gene has CDR1 DFQATT and CDR2 SNEGSKA (reference sequence).

The CDR3 nucleotides read TGTGCCAGTAGTATGGGGGTTGAAGCTTTCTTT. It is translated as CASSMGVEAFF. The chain joins TRBV19 to TRBJ1-1; tentatively, D is TRBD1 (5 bases). In germline, CDR1 is LNHDA, CDR2 SQIVND (reference sequence). This CDR3 spans 11 amino acids. Trimming shortened V by 3 bases and J by 7 bases, and 6 bases separated the two germline ends.

The chain joins TRBV6-5 to TRBJ2-2; D gene unclear. V was pared by 0 bases and J by 6 bases, with 14 bases between. The CDR3 has 16 residues. The germline V gene encodes CDR1 MNHEY and CDR2 SVGAGI. This CDR3 is CASSYSAGWISGELFF. Written as DNA, the CDR3 is TGTGCCAGCAGTTACTCGGCAGGTTGGATCTCCGGGGAGCTGTTTTTT.

This chain joins TRBV27 and TRBJ2-5; TRBD2 matches 8 bases. Germline CDR1 is MNHEY and CDR2 is SMNVEV (reference sequence). The CDR3 is made up of 15 amino acids. V was clipped by 6 bases and J by 4 bases; unmatched bases: 10. The CDR3 sequence is CASRDSGMGVETQYF. The CDR3 nucleotides read TGTGCCAGCAGAGATAGCGGGATGGGGGTAGAGACCCAGTACTTC.

The chain employs TRBV5-4 and TRBJ1-2; a possible D gene is TRBD1 (6 bases). V shed 0 bases and J shed 5 bases, with 17 bases lying between them. The length of the CDR3 is 16 residues. Germline V lookup: CDR1 SGHNT, CDR2 YYREEE (reference sequence). CDR3: CASSLAGGQWEYGYTF. DNA of the CDR3: TGTGCCAGCAGCTTGGCCGGTGGACAGTGGGAATATGGCTACACCTTC.

The V call is TRBV2, the J call TRBJ2-7; D is unclear. CDR3 length: 12 amino acids. Trimming pared 6 bases from V and 4 bases from J, leaving 10 bases between. Germline assignment: CDR1 SNHLY and CDR2 FYNNEI. CDR3: CASRSKPYEQYF. The CDR3, as DNA: TGTGCCAGCAGGAGCAAGCCTTACGAGCAGTACTTC.

The V and J genes are TRBV11-2 and TRBJ2-5, with 12 bases identical to TRBD2. CDR1 is SGHAT and CDR2 is FQNNGV in the germline V gene. The J segment lost 4 bases and the V segment lost 5 bases, leaving 5 bases of the junction unmatched. The CDR3 sequence is 15 residues long. CDR3: CASSKTSGSGETQYF. DNA for the CDR3: TGTGCCAGCAGCAAGACTAGCGGGAGTGGAGAGACCCAGTACTTC. Variable domain in full (rest from reference TRBV11-2 and TRBJ2-5): EAGVAQSPRYKIIEKRQSVAFWCNPISGHATLYWYQQILGQGPKLLIQFQNNGVVDDSQLPKDRFSAERLKGVDSTLKIQPAKLEDSAVYLCASSKTSGSGETQYFGPGTRLLVL.

V gene TRBV2 combines with J gene TRBJ1-5; D is possibly TRBD1 (5 bases). This CDR3 contains 15 residues. Germline V gene data show CDR1 as SNHLY and CDR2 as FYNNEI. Between the trimmed V and J ends, which lost 3 bases and 0 bases, there was a span of 9 bases. The chain's CDR3 is CASSDGHPSNQPQHF. In nucleotides, the CDR3 is TGTGCCAGCAGTGATGGACACCCTAGCAATCAGCCCCAGCATTTT.

The chain couples TRBV2 to TRBJ2-4; no clear D gene. The CDR3 has 16 residues. The germline CDR1 and CDR2 sequences are SNHLY and FYNNEI. With 4 bases removed from V and 1 base from J, the gap between germline ends came to 14 bases. The DNA for the CDR3 is TGTGCCAGCAGTGTTATTCAATCTGGGGCCAAAAACATTCAGTACTTC. It translates to CASSVIQSGAKNIQYF.

This chain joins TRBV29-1 and TRBJ1-2; D not resolved. V was trimmed by 7 bases and J by 4 bases, leaving 13 bases between them. The CDR3 sequence is 12 residues long. Looked up from germline, CDR1 is SQVTM and CDR2 is ANQGSEA. The CDR3 here is CSAKTSIYGYTF. CDR3 in DNA: TGCAGCGCCAAGACATCAATCTATGGCTACACCTTC.

In this sample, this clonotype turned up once. The chain employs TRBV11-2 and TRBJ2-7; TRBD2 agrees at 8 bases. After removal of 3 bases from V and 5 bases from J, the junction contained 18 bases not matched to a gene. The V gene's germline CDR1 is SGHAT and CDR2 FQNNGV. CDR3 size: 18 residues. The CDR3 sequence is CASSLVGFGAGANDEQYF. CDR3 coding DNA: TGTGCCAGCAGCTTGGTGGGCTTTGGAGCGGGAGCTAACGACGAGCAGTACTTC. The full variable domain, in which reference TRBV11-2 and TRBJ2-7 provide the parts outside the CDR3, is EAGVAQSPRYKIIEKRQSVAFWCNPISGHATLYWYQQILGQGPKLLIQFQNNGVVDDSQLPKDRFSAERLKGVDSTLKIQPAKLEDSAVYLCASSLVGFGAGANDEQYFGPGTRLTVT.

The chain has TRBV4-3 and TRBJ2-7, with 9 positions matching TRBD1. The CDR3 spans 15 residues. V shed 5 bases and J 1 base; nucleotides not matched to a gene: 6. The germline V gene has CDR1 LGHNA and CDR2 YSLEER. CDR3 coding DNA: TGCGCCAGCAGCTACCGGACAGGGGATTCCTACGAGCAGTACTTC. Protein: CASSYRTGDSYEQYF.